A single T cell receptor beta chain is shown here with its context. Its antigen is still unknown. This CDR3 is also generated by other DNA sequences in the sample. Trimming took 3 bases from V and 1 from J, leaving 7 bases between them. This CDR3 region has 12 residues. Germline loops: CDR1 GTSNPN, CDR2 SVGIG (reference sequence). The sample originates from a study of shared clonotypes between healthy human individuals. Study-wide results and limits: Although depth was large, rarefaction showed that sequencing of the sorted subsets was incomplete.

This was a deep-level run. The assay was immunoSEQ multiplex PCR, and TCRdb's table has in-frame clones only and misses some. Of a few million clones listed, roughly 95% were seen once; the top ten hold around 0.13%. This clonotype originated in a man aged 18 to 29 in good health. The chain couples TRBV30 to TRBJ2-7, with a tentative D call TRBD2 (6 bases). Sequenced input: naive CD4+ T cells sorted from blood. Sample subset: CD45RA+ positively selected. CDR3 coding DNA: TGTGCCTGGAGGGAGGGGTCCTACGAGCAGTACTTC. The encoded protein is CAWREGSYEQYF.